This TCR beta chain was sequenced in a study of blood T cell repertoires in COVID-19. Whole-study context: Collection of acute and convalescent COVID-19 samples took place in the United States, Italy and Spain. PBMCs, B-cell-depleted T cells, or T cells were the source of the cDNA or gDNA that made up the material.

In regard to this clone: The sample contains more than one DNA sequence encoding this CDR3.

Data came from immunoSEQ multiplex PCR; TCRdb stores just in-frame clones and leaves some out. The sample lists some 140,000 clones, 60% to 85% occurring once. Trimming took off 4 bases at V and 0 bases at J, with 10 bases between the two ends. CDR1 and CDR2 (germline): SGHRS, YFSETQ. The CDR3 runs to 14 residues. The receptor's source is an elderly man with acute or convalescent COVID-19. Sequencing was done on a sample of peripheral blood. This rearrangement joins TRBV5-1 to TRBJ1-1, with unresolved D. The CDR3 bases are TGCGCCAGCAGCCTTTTGGGCATGAACACTGAAGCTTTCTTT. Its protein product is CASSLLGMNTEAFF.